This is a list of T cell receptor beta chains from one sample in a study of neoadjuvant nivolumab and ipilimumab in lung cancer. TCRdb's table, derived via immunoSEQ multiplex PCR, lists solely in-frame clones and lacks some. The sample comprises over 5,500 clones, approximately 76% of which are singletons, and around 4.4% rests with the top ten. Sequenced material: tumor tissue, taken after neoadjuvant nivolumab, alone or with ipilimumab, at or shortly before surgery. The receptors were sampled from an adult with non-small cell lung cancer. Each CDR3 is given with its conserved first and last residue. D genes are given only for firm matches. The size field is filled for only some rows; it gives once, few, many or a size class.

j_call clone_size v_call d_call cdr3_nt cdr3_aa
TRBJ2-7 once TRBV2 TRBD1 TGTGCCAGCAGCGGGACAGTGGCTGCCTACGAGCAGTACTTC CASSGTVAAYEQYF
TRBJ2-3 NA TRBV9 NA TGTGCCAGCAGCGAAGCCTCGGGAGAACACACAGATACGCAGTATTTT CASSEASGEHTDTQYF
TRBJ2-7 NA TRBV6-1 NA TGTGCCAGCAGTTCGTGGAGGAGCGTGGCCTACGAGCAGTACTTC CASSSWRSVAYEQYF
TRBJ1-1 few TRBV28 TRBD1 TGTGCCAGCAGTTTACCCGGACAGGGGGCGCGTCTCACTGAAGCTTTCTTT CASSLPGQGARLTEAFF
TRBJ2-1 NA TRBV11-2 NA TGTGCCAGCAGCTTCGGGACTTCCCGGCTCAATGAGCAGTTCTTC CASSFGTSRLNEQFF
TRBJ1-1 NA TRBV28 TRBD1 TGTGCCAGCAGCTTAGTCTCCACCGGGACAGGACCGAACACTGAAGCTTTCTTT CASSLVSTGTGPNTEAFF
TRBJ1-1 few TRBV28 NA TGTGCCAGCTCTAACCCACACAGGCCCACTGAAGCTTTCTTT CASSNPHRPTEAFF
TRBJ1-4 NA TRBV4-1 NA TGCGCCAGCAGTTTCGCCCAGACAGTTGAAAAACTGTTTTTT CASSFAQTVEKLFF
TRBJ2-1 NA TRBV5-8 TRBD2 TGTGCCAGCAGCTCCGGGACTAGCGGTTACAATGAGCAGTTCTTC CASSSGTSGYNEQFF
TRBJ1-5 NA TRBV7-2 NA TGTGCCAGCAGCTTAGCGGGGGGAGGCAATCAGCCCCAGCATTTT CASSLAGGGNQPQHF
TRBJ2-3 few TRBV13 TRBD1 TGTGCCAGCAGCTTACGAAGACAGGGGTGGACAGATACGCAGTATTTT CASSLRRQGWTDTQYF
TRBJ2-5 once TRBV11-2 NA TGTGCCAGCAGCTTAGACCCTCAAGAGACCCAGTACTTC CASSLDPQETQYF
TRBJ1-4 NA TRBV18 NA TGTGCCAGCTCCCCTGACAAGGGTGGGGCTAATGAAAAACTGTTTTTT CASSPDKGGANEKLFF
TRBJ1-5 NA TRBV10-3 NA TGTGCCATCAGTGCGGGTATTGGAATAGAGCAGCCCCAGCATTTT CAISAGIGIEQPQHF
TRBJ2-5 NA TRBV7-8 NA TGTGCCAGCAGCACTAGATGGGTGCGGGACCAAGAGACCCAGTACTTC CASSTRWVRDQETQYF
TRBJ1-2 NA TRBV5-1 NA TGCGCCAGCAGCTTGGCCCTGGGAGAGGATGGCTACACCTTC CASSLALGEDGYTF
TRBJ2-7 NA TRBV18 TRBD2 TGTGCCAGCTCAACCCTGGGAGGGGACTCCTACGAGCAGTACTTC CASSTLGGDSYEQYF
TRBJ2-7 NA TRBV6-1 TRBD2 TGTGCCAGCAGTGAAGCTGGGGGAGGGATGTACGAGCAGTACTTC CASSEAGGGMYEQYF
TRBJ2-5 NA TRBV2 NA TGTGCCGGAGGGGCGATCGTGGAGACCCAGTACTTC CAGGAIVETQYF
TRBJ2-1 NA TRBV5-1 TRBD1 TGCGCCAGCACCGAACAGGGGAGCGAGCAGTTCTTC CASTEQGSEQFF
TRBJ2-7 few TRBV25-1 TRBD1 TGTGCCAGCAGTCACAGGGGTGAGCAGTACTTC CASSHRGEQYF
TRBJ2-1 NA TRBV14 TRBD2 TGTGCCAGCAGCCCGACTAGCGGGAGAGTTGACAATGAGCAGTTCTTC CASSPTSGRVDNEQFF
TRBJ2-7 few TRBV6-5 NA TGTGCCAGCAGTCCAAACTCGGACAGCTACGAGCAGTACTTC CASSPNSDSYEQYF
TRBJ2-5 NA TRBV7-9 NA TGTGCCAGCAGCTTGGAAGGGCAAGAGACCCAGTACTTC CASSLEGQETQYF
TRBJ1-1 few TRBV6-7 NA TGTGCCAGCAGTTACTCCCGTCGCACGGGCAGGACTGAAGCTTTCTTT CASSYSRRTGRTEAFF
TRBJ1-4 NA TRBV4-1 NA TGCGCCAGCAGCCAAGAGGGGAAGGGTGTTAGAGAAAAACTGTTTTTT CASSQEGKGVREKLFF
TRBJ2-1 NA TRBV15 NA TGTGCCACCTCCGGGGTTAGACAGACAAGGTATGAGCAGTTCTTC CATSGVRQTRYEQFF
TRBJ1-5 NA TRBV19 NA TGTGCCAGTAGTCCGCCCCCGGGGAGGGGCAATCAGCCCCAGCATTTT CASSPPPGRGNQPQHF
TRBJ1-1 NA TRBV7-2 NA TGTGCCAGCAGCTTAAACACTGAAGCTTTCTTT CASSLNTEAFF
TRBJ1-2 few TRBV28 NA TGTGCCAGCAACTCCGACGAAAGCTACACCTTC CASNSDESYTF
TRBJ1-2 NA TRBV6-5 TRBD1 TGTGCCAGCAGCCCACAGGGGCGAGTAATAGGCTACACCTTC CASSPQGRVIGYTF
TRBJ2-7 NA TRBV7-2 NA TGTGCCAGCAGCTCCGGGGACTACGAGCAGTACTTC CASSSGDYEQYF
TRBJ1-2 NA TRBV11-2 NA TGTGCCAGCAGCTTAGGATCGGCTAACTATGGCTACACCTTC CASSLGSANYGYTF
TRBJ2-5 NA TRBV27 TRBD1 TGTGCCAGCAGTTTCGGGACAGGTGTACAAGAGACCCAGTACTTC CASSFGTGVQETQYF
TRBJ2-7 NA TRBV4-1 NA TGCGCCAGCAGCCAAGTTACACGGGTTAAGGAATACGAGCAGTACTTC CASSQVTRVKEYEQYF
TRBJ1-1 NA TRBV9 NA TGTGCCAGCAGCGTAGTTGCACAGCCGAACACTGAAGCTTTCTTT CASSVVAQPNTEAFF
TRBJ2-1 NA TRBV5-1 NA TGCGCCAGCAGCTTGTCAGGTTTCCTTAATGAGCAGTTCTTC CASSLSGFLNEQFF
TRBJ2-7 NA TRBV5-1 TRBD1 TGCGCCAGCAGCTTGGCCCCGGGACAGACCTACGAGCAGTACTTC CASSLAPGQTYEQYF
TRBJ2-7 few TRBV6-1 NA TGTGCCAGCAGTGACGTTAGCAACCGCGAGCAGTACTTC CASSDVSNREQYF
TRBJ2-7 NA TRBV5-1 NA TGCGCCAGCAGCTTGGGGGGGGCTATCTACGAGCAGTACTTC CASSLGGAIYEQYF
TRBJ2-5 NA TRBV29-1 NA TGCAGCGTCAGTGGGGCAGGGAAGGGCGAGACCCAGTACTTC CSVSGAGKGETQYF
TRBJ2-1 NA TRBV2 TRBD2 TGTGCCAGCAGGGGGGACTACTCCTACAATGAGCAGTTCTTC CASRGDYSYNEQFF
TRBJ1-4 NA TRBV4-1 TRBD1 TGCGCCAGCAGCCAAGATTCCCAGGGGGAGGAAAAACTGTTTTTT CASSQDSQGEEKLFF
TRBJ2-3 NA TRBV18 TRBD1 TGTGCCAGCTCACCCCGTCCCGGGACAGGGAGCACAGATACGCAGTATTTT CASSPRPGTGSTDTQYF
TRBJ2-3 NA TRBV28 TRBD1 TGTGCCAGCAGCAGACAGGGAATAACAGATACGCAGTATTTT CASSRQGITDTQYF
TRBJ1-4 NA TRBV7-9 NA TGTGCCAGCAGCTTACAGGGCGAGAAACTGTTTTTT CASSLQGEKLFF